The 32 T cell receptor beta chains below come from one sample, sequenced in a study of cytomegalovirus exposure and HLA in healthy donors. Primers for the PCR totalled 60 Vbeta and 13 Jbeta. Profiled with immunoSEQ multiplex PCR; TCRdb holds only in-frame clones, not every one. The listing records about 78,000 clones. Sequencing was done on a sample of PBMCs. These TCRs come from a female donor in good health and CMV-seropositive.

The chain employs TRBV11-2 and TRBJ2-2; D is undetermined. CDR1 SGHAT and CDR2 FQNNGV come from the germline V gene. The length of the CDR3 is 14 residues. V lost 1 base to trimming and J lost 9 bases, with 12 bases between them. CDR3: CASSLGDGARELFF. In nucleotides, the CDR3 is TGTGCCAGCAGCTTAGGAGATGGAGCTAGGGAGCTGTTTTTT.

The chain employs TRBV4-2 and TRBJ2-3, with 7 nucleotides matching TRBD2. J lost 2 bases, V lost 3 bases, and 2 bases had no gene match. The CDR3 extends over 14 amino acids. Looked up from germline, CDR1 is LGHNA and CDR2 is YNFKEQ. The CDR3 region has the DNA TGTGCCAGCAGCCAGCGGGAGCCCACAGATACGCAGTATTTT. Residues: CASSQREPTDTQYF.

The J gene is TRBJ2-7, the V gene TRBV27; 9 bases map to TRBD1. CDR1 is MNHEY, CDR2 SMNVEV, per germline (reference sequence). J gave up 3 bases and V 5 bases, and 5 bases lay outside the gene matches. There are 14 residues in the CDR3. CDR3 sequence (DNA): TGTGCCAGCAGTATGCCGGGACAGGGCTACGAGCAGTACTTC. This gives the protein CASSMPGQGYEQYF.

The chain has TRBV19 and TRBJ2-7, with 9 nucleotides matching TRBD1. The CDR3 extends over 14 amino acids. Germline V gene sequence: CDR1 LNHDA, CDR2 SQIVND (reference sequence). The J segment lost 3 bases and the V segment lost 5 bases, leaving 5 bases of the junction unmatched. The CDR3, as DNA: TGTGCCAGTAGTTCCGCGACAGGGGGCTACGAGCAGTACTTC. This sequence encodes CASSSATGGYEQYF.

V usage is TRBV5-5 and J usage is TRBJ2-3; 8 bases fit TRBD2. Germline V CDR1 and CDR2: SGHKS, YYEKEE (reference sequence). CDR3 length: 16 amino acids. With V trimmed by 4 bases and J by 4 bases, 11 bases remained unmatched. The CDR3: CASSRLAGSAPDTQYF. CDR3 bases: TGTGCCAGCAGCAGGCTAGCGGGTTCGGCTCCAGATACGCAGTATTTT.

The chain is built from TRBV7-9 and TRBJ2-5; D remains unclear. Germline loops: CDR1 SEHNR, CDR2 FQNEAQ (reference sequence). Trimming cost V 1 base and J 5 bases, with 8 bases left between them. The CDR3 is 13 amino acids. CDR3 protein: CASSLEVRETQYF. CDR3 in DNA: TGTGCCAGCAGCTTAGAAGTCAGGGAGACCCAGTACTTC.

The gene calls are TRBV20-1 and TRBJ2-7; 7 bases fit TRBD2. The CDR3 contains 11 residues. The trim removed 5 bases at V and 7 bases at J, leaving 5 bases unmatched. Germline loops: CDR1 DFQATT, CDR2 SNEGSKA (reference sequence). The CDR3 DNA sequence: TGCAGTGCTCCGGGAGCGGGGGAGCAGTACTTC. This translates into CSAPGAGEQYF.

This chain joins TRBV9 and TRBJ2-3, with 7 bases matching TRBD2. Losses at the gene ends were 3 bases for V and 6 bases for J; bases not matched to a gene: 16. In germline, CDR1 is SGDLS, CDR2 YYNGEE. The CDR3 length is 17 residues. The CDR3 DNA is TGTGCCAGCAGCGGCGGAAGGGGACTCTCCGGGGGGGATACGCAGTATTTT. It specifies CASSGGRGLSGGDTQYF. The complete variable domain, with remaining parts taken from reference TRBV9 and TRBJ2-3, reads DSGVTQTPKHLITATGQRVTLRCSPRSGDLSVYWYQQSLDQGLQFLIQYYNGEERAKGNILERFSAQQFPDLHSELNLSSLELGDSALYFCASSGGRGLSGGDTQYFGPGTRLTVL.

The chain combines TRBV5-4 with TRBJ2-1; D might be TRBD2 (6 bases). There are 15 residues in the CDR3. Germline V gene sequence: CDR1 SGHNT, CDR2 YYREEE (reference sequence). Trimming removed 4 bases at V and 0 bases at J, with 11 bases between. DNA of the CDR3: TGTGCCAGCAGCCCGGCGGGGCCCTCCTACAATGAGCAGTTCTTC. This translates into CASSPAGPSYNEQFF.

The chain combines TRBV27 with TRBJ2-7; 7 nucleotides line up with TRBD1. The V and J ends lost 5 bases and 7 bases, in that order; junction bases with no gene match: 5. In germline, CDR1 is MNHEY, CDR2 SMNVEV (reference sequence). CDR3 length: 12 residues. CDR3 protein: CASSGQELEQYF. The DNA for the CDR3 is TGTGCCAGCAGTGGACAGGAACTAGAGCAGTACTTC.

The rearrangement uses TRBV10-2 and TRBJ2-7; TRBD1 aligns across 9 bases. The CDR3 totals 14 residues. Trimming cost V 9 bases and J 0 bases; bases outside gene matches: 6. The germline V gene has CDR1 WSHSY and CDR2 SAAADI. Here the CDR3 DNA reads TGCGCCAGTTGGGACAGGGACGTCTCCTACGAGCAGTACTTC. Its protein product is CASWDRDVSYEQYF.

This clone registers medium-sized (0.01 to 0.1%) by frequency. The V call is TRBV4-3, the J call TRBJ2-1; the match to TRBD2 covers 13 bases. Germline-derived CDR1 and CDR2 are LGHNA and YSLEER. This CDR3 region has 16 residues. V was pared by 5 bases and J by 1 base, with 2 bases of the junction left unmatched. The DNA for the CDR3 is TGCGCCAGCAGCGAGGGACTAGCGGGGTCCTACAATGAGCAGTTCTTC. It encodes CASSEGLAGSYNEQFF.

The CDR3 is CASNSGRGGTGELFF. The CDR3, as DNA: TGTGCCAGCAACAGCGGGAGGGGCGGCACCGGGGAGCTGTTTTTT. This sequence joins TRBV6-1 and TRBJ2-2, with 10 positions matching TRBD2. Germline V gene data show CDR1 as MNHNS and CDR2 as SASEGT. V lost 7 bases and J lost 4; bases outside the gene matches: 6. This CDR3 has 15 amino acids.

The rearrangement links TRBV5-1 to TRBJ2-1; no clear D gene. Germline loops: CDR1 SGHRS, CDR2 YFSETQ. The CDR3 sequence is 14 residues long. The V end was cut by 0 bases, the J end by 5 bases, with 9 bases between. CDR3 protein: CASSLGDKDNEQFF. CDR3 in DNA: TGCGCCAGCAGCTTGGGAGATAAAGACAATGAGCAGTTCTTC.

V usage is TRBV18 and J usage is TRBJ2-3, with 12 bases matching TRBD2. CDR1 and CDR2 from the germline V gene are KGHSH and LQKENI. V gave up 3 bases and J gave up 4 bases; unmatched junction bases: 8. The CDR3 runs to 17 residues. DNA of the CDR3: TGTGCCAGCTCACCCTATTCGGGACTAGCGGGCTCAGATACGCAGTATTTT. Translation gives CASSPYSGLAGSDTQYF.

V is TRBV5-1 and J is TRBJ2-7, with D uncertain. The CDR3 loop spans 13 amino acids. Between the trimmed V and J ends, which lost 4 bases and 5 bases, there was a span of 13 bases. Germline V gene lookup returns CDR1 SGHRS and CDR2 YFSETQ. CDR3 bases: TGCGCCAGCAGCCCGCTCCCTTCGGACGAGCAGTACTTC. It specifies CASSPLPSDEQYF.

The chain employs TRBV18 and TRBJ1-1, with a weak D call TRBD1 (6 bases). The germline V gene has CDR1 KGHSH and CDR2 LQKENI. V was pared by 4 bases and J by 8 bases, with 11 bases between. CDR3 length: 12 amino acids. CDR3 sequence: CASSRDNGEAFF. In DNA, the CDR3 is TGTGCCAGCTCACGGGACAATGGAGAAGCTTTCTTT.

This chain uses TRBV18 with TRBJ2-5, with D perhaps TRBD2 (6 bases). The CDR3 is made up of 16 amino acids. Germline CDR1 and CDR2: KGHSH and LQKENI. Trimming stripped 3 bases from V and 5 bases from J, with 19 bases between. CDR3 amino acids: CASSPSLRAGRETQYF. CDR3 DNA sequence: TGTGCCAGCTCACCCTCCCTCCGGGCAGGGAGGGAGACCCAGTACTTC.

The CDR3 reads CASSSRGQIQETQYF. In DNA, the CDR3 is TGTGCCAGCAGTTCGAGGGGACAGATCCAAGAGACCCAGTACTTC. This chain uses TRBV6-5 with TRBJ2-5; the match to TRBD1 covers 7 bases. Per germline, CDR1 MNHEY and CDR2 SVGAGI. The J segment lost 1 base and the V segment lost 4 bases, leaving 6 bases of the junction unmatched. The CDR3 has 15 residues.

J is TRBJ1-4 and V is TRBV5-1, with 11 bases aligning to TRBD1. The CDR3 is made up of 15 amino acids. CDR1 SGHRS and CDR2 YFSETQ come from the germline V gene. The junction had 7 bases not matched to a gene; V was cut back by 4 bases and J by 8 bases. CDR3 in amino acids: CASSTGTGGGEKLFF. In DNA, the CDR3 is TGCGCCAGCAGCACCGGGACAGGGGGAGGAGAAAAACTGTTTTTT.

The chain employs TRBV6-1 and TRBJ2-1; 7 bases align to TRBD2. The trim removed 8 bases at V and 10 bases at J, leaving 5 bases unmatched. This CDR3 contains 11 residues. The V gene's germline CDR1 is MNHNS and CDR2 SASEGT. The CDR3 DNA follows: TGTGCCAGCCGGACTAGTCGGGAGCAGTTCTTC. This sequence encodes CASRTSREQFF.

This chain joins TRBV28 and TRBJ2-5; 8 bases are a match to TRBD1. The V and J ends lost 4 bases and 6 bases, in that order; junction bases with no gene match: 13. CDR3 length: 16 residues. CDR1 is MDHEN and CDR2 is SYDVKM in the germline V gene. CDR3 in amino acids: CASSWAGGANRKTQYF. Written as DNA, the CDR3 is TGTGCCAGCAGTTGGGCAGGGGGCGCCAATAGGAAGACCCAGTACTTC.

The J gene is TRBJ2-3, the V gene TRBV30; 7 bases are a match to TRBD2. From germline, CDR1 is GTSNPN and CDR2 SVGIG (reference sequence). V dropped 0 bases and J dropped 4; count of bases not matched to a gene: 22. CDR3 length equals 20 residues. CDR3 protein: CAWSVLPSPRLAWFSDTQYF. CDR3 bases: TGTGCCTGGAGTGTTCTACCCTCTCCTCGACTAGCTTGGTTTTCAGATACGCAGTATTTT.

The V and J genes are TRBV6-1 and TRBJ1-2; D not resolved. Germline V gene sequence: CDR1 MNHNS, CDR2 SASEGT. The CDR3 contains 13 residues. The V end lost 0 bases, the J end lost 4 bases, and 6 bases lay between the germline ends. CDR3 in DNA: TGTGCCAGCAGTGAAGCGCTCGGCTATGGCTACACCTTC. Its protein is CASSEALGYGYTF.

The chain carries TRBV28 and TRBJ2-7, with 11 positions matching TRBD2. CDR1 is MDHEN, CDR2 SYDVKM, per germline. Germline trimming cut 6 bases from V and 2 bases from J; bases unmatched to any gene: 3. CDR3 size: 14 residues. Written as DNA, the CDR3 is TGTGCCAGCAGGCCGACTAGCGGGACCTACGAGCAGTACTTC. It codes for CASRPTSGTYEQYF.

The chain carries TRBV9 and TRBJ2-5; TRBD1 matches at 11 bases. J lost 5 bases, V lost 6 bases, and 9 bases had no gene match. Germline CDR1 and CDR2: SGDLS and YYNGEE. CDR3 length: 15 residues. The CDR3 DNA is TGTGCCAGCACTATAGGACAGGGGGCAGGTGAGACCCAGTACTTC. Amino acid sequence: CASTIGQGAGETQYF.

CDR3 protein: CASSAPSQGARNGYTF. The DNA for the CDR3 is TGTGCCAGCAGCGCCCCGAGTCAGGGGGCGCGTAATGGCTACACCTTC. The V gene is TRBV9, the J gene TRBJ1-2, with 8 bases matching TRBD1. Germline V gives CDR1 SGDLS, CDR2 YYNGEE. This CDR3 has 16 residues. V was clipped by 3 bases and J by 6 bases; unmatched bases: 13.

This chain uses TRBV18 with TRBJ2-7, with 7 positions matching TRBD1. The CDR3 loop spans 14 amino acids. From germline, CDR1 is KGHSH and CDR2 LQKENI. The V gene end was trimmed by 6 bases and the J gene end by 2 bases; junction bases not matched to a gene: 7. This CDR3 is CASSHDRDPYEQYF. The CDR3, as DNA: TGTGCCAGCTCCCACGACAGGGACCCCTACGAGCAGTACTTC.

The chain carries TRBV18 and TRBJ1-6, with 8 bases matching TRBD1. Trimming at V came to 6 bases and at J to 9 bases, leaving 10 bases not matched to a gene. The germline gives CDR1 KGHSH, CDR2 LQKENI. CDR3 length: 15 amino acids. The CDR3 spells CASSEDRVGSSPLHF. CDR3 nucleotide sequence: TGTGCCAGCTCTGAGGACAGGGTAGGAAGTTCACCCCTCCACTTT.

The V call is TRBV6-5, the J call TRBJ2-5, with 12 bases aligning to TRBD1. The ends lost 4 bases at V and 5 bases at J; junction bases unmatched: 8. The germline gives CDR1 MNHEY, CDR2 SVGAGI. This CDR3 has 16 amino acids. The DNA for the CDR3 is TGTGCCAGCAGTTTCGGGACAGGGGGCCCTAGGGAGACCCAGTACTTC. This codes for CASSFGTGGPRETQYF.

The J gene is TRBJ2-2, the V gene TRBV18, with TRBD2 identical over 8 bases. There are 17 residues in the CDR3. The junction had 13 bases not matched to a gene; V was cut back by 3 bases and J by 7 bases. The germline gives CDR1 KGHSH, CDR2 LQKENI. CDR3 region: CASSPKSPGTSIGELFF. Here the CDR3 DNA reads TGTGCCAGCTCACCGAAGTCCCCCGGGACTAGTATCGGGGAGCTGTTTTTT.

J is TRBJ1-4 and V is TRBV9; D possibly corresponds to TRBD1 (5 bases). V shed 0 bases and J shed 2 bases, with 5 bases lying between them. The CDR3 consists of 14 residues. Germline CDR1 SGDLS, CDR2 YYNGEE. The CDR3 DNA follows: TGTGCCAGCAGCGTAGAGGGGACTAATGAAAAACTGTTTTTT. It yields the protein CASSVEGTNEKLFF.